The rows below give T cell receptor beta chains drawn from one sample of a study of T cell repertoires in cytomegalovirus infection. TCRdb ran MiXCR on the reads and lists one entry per CDR3 protein. Of about 530,000 distinct CDR3 sequences listed, 26% are singletons. Sequencing used PBMCs. These receptors originate from a human donor in good health (CMV status not recorded). Some clones in this sample may be carry-over from other donors' samples. Both conserved end residues are part of each CDR3. Fields, in order: D gene, clone size, J gene, V gene, CDR3 protein, CDR3 DNA. D genes are given only for firm matches. A clone size is listed for some rows: how often the clone was seen (once, few, many), or a class if it is expanded.

>-|-|TRBJ2-3|TRBV18
CASSPTKSDTQYF
TGTGCCAGCTCACCCACCAAGTCCGATACGCAGTATTTT
>-|once|TRBJ2-1|TRBV20-1
CSAPGGTSYNEQFF
TGCAGTGCTCCGGGTGGGACTTCCTACAATGAGCAGTTCTTC
>TRBD2|few|TRBJ2-7|TRBV7-2
CASSLSSGAHEQYF
TGTGCCAGCAGCTTGTCTAGCGGCGCCCACGAGCAGTACTTC
>-|few|TRBJ1-2|TRBV4-1
CASSQEKGQVYGYTF
TGCGCCAGCAGCCAAGAGAAAGGCCAGGTCTATGGCTACACCTTC
>-|few|TRBJ2-5|TRBV7-2
CASSLVLGRGGETQYF
TGTGCCAGCAGCTTAGTCCTGGGGCGGGGAGGAGAGACCCAGTACTTC
>TRBD1|many|TRBJ1-2|TRBV7-2
CASSFQGAYTF
TGTGCCAGCAGCTTTCAGGGGGCCTACACCTTC
>-|few|TRBJ2-1|TRBV27
CASSLNRDIYNEQFF
TGTGCCAGCAGTTTAAACCGGGATATATACAATGAGCAGTTCTTC
>TRBD2|-|TRBJ2-7|TRBV9
CASSFRTSGPYEQYF
TGTGCCAGCAGCTTCCGGACTAGCGGACCCTACGAGCAGTACTTC
>TRBD2|-|TRBJ2-1|TRBV28
CASIAGGWNEQFF
TGTGCCAGTATAGCGGGGGGTTGGAATGAGCAGTTCTTC
>TRBD2|many|TRBJ2-1|TRBV7-2
CASSAGLAGRNEQFF
TGTGCCAGCAGCGCCGGACTAGCGGGAAGGAATGAGCAGTTCTTC
>TRBD1|few|TRBJ1-6|TRBV19
CASSSDRASPLHF
TGTGCCAGTAGTTCTGACAGGGCCTCACCCCTCCACTTT
>-|few|TRBJ1-1|TRBV12-3/TRBV12-4
CASSLSGGDTEAFF
TGTGCCAGCAGTTTATCGGGAGGGGACACTGAAGCTTTCTTT
>-|few|TRBJ2-2|TRBV11-2
CASSRQLGTGELFF
TGTGCCAGCAGCCGCCAATTAGGCACCGGGGAGCTGTTTTTT
>TRBD1|-|TRBJ1-2|TRBV7-9
CASSLSAGGGYGYTF
TGTGCCAGCAGCCTGTCGGCAGGGGGCGGGTATGGCTACACCTTC
>TRBD2|few|TRBJ2-1|TRBV6-2/TRBV6-3
CASTNTLAGPYNEQFF
TGTGCCAGCACCAATACTTTAGCGGGGCCCTACAATGAGCAGTTCTTC
>TRBD1|many|TRBJ1-2|TRBV7-2
CASSLGQGFYGYTF
TGTGCCAGCAGCTTAGGACAGGGCTTCTATGGCTACACCTTC
>-|once|TRBJ2-5|TRBV19
CASANLPQGRETQYF
TGTGCCAGTGCAAACCTCCCACAGGGGAGGGAGACCCAGTACTTC
>-|-|TRBJ1-1|TRBV4-3
CASSQQHYTEAFF
TGCGCCAGCAGCCAACAACATTACACTGAAGCTTTCTTT
>TRBD1|-|TRBJ2-1|TRBV10-3
CAIRGQGGNEQFF
TGTGCCATCAGGGGACAGGGGGGCAATGAGCAGTTCTTC
>TRBD1|-|TRBJ2-1|TRBV12-3/TRBV12-4
CASRSDRVPYNEQFF
TGTGCCAGCAGATCCGACAGGGTACCCTACAATGAGCAGTTCTTC
>TRBD2|few|TRBJ2-7|TRBV29-1
CSVDGGQMGGDYEQYF
TGCAGCGTTGATGGAGGGCAAATGGGGGGGGACTACGAGCAGTACTTC
>-|few|TRBJ1-1|TRBV4-1
CASSQDTAVYSEKAFF
TGCGCCAGCAGCCAAGATACGGCAGTGTATTCGGAGAAAGCTTTCTTT
>-|few|TRBJ1-6|TRBV7-2
CASSRGTTDNSPLHF
TGTGCCAGCAGCCGGGGGACGACGGATAATTCACCCCTCCACTTT
>-|many|TRBJ2-1|TRBV7-2
CASSYPDCIDEQFF
TGTGCCAGCAGCTACCCGGACTGCATCGATGAGCAGTTCTTC
>TRBD1|-|TRBJ1-2|TRBV20-1
CSALGQGDGYTF
TGCAGTGCATTGGGACAGGGGGATGGCTACACCTTC
>-|-|TRBJ1-3|TRBV19
CASTRRAVGNTIYF
TGTGCCAGTACGCGACGGGCGGTTGGAAACACCATATATTTT
>-|few|TRBJ2-2|TRBV7-7
CASSLDSSSTGELFF
TGTGCTAGCAGCTTAGATTCTAGCTCCACCGGGGAGCTGTTTTTT
>-|few|TRBJ1-3|TRBV7-2
CASRPQGNSGNTIYF
TGTGCCAGCAGACCTCAGGGGAACTCTGGAAACACCATATATTTT
>-|few|TRBJ1-1|TRBV13
CASSLGRRGPAGTEAFF
TGTGCCAGCAGCTTAGGCCGTAGAGGACCGGCGGGCACTGAAGCTTTCTTT
>TRBD2|many|TRBJ2-1|TRBV7-3
CASSSPGLAGGSNEQFF
TGTGCCAGCAGCTCCCCGGGACTAGCGGGAGGGAGCAATGAGCAGTTCTTC
>-|-|TRBJ2-6|TRBV27
CASSSRDGSSGANVLTF
TGTGCCAGCAGTTCCCGGGACGGAAGCTCTGGGGCCAACGTCCTGACTTTC
>TRBD2|few|TRBJ2-1|TRBV6-2/TRBV6-3
CASSYWASGDNEQFF
TGTGCCAGCAGTTACTGGGCTAGCGGGGACAATGAGCAGTTCTTC
>-|-|TRBJ2-3|TRBV25-1
CASSLPGGDTQYF
TGTGCCAGCAGTTTACCAGGTGGGGATACGCAGTATTTT
>-|-|TRBJ1-4|TRBV27
CASKGPDRNEKLFF
TGTGCCAGCAAAGGGCCGGACAGAAATGAAAAACTGTTTTTT
>TRBD2|-|TRBJ2-2|TRBV7-6
CASSPWTSGRGAGELFF
TGTGCCAGCAGCCCATGGACTAGCGGGAGAGGGGCCGGGGAGCTGTTTTTT
>TRBD2|many|TRBJ2-7|TRBV27
CASSWTSGSEQYF
TGTGCCAGCAGTTGGACTAGCGGGAGCGAGCAGTACTTC
>-|few|TRBJ2-7|TRBV6-1
CASSEARSEVAGIYEQYF
TGTGCCAGCAGTGAAGCGAGGAGCGAAGTGGCGGGGATTTACGAGCAGTACTTC
>TRBD2|few|TRBJ2-1|TRBV11-3
CASSLGGLAGARTYNEQFF
TGTGCCAGCAGCCTTGGGGGACTAGCGGGAGCTAGGACCTACAATGAGCAGTTCTTC
>-|few|TRBJ1-5|TRBV7-6
CASSPGFDTAYQPQHF
TGTGCCAGCAGCCCGGGCTTCGACACCGCCTATCAGCCCCAGCATTTT
>-|many|TRBJ1-2|TRBV7-9
CASSSAVDYGYTF
TGTGCCAGCAGCTCGGCCGTAGACTATGGCTACACCTTC
>TRBD2|few|TRBJ2-5|TRBV23-1
CASSQTRESETQYF
TGCGCCAGCAGTCAGACGCGGGAGTCAGAGACCCAGTACTTC
>-|-|TRBJ2-2|TRBV9
CASSVEGTSTGELFF
TGTGCCAGCAGCGTAGAAGGGACCTCGACCGGGGAGCTGTTTTTT
>-|-|TRBJ1-2|TRBV6-5
CASSYGEGRDHGYTF
TGTGCCAGCAGTTACGGCGAAGGCAGGGATCATGGCTACACCTTC
>TRBD1|few|TRBJ2-1|TRBV6-2/TRBV6-3
CASGDGTGGRNEQFF
TGTGCCAGCGGCGACGGGACAGGGGGCCGAAATGAGCAGTTCTTC
>TRBD2|-|TRBJ2-1|TRBV19
CASSTSGGSYNEQFF
TGTGCCAGTAGTACTAGCGGGGGGTCCTACAATGAGCAGTTCTTC
>TRBD1|-|TRBJ1-2|TRBV12-3/TRBV12-4
CASSLAPGQGYGYTF
TGTGCCAGCAGTTTAGCACCGGGACAGGGCTATGGCTACACCTTC
>-|-|TRBJ1-2|TRBV4-3
CASSQLARNYGYTF
TGCGCCAGCAGCCAATTGGCACGGAACTATGGCTACACCTTC
>TRBD1|-|TRBJ2-7|TRBV27
CASSLRQGPSYEQYF
TGTGCCAGCAGTTTAAGACAGGGGCCCTCCTACGAGCAGTACTTC
>TRBD2|-|TRBJ2-1|TRBV7-2
CASSRSGGVSYNEQFF
TGTGCCAGCAGCCGATCGGGAGGGGTCTCCTACAATGAGCAGTTCTTC
>-|-|TRBJ2-7|TRBV12-3/TRBV12-4
CASSYRVEQYF
TGTGCCAGCAGTTACAGGGTCGAGCAGTACTTC
>TRBD1|many|TRBJ2-1|TRBV7-8
CASSLAGQGSYNEQFF
TGTGCCAGCAGCTTAGCGGGACAGGGCTCCTACAATGAGCAGTTCTTC
>-|-|TRBJ1-1|TRBV20-1
CSQGVGDEAFF
TGCAGTCAAGGGGTGGGGGACGAAGCTTTCTTT
>TRBD1|-|TRBJ1-2|TRBV5-4
CASSQGGRVYGYTF
TGTGCCAGCAGCCAGGGGGGGCGAGTTTATGGCTACACCTTC
>-|few|TRBJ2-3|TRBV7-2
CASWEVVAAPPYF
TGTGCCAGCTGGGAGGTTGTTGCCGCGCCCCCGTATTTT
>TRBD2|-|TRBJ2-7|TRBV7-4
CASREGTMAYEQYF
TGTGCCAGCAGGGAGGGGACTATGGCTTACGAGCAGTACTTC